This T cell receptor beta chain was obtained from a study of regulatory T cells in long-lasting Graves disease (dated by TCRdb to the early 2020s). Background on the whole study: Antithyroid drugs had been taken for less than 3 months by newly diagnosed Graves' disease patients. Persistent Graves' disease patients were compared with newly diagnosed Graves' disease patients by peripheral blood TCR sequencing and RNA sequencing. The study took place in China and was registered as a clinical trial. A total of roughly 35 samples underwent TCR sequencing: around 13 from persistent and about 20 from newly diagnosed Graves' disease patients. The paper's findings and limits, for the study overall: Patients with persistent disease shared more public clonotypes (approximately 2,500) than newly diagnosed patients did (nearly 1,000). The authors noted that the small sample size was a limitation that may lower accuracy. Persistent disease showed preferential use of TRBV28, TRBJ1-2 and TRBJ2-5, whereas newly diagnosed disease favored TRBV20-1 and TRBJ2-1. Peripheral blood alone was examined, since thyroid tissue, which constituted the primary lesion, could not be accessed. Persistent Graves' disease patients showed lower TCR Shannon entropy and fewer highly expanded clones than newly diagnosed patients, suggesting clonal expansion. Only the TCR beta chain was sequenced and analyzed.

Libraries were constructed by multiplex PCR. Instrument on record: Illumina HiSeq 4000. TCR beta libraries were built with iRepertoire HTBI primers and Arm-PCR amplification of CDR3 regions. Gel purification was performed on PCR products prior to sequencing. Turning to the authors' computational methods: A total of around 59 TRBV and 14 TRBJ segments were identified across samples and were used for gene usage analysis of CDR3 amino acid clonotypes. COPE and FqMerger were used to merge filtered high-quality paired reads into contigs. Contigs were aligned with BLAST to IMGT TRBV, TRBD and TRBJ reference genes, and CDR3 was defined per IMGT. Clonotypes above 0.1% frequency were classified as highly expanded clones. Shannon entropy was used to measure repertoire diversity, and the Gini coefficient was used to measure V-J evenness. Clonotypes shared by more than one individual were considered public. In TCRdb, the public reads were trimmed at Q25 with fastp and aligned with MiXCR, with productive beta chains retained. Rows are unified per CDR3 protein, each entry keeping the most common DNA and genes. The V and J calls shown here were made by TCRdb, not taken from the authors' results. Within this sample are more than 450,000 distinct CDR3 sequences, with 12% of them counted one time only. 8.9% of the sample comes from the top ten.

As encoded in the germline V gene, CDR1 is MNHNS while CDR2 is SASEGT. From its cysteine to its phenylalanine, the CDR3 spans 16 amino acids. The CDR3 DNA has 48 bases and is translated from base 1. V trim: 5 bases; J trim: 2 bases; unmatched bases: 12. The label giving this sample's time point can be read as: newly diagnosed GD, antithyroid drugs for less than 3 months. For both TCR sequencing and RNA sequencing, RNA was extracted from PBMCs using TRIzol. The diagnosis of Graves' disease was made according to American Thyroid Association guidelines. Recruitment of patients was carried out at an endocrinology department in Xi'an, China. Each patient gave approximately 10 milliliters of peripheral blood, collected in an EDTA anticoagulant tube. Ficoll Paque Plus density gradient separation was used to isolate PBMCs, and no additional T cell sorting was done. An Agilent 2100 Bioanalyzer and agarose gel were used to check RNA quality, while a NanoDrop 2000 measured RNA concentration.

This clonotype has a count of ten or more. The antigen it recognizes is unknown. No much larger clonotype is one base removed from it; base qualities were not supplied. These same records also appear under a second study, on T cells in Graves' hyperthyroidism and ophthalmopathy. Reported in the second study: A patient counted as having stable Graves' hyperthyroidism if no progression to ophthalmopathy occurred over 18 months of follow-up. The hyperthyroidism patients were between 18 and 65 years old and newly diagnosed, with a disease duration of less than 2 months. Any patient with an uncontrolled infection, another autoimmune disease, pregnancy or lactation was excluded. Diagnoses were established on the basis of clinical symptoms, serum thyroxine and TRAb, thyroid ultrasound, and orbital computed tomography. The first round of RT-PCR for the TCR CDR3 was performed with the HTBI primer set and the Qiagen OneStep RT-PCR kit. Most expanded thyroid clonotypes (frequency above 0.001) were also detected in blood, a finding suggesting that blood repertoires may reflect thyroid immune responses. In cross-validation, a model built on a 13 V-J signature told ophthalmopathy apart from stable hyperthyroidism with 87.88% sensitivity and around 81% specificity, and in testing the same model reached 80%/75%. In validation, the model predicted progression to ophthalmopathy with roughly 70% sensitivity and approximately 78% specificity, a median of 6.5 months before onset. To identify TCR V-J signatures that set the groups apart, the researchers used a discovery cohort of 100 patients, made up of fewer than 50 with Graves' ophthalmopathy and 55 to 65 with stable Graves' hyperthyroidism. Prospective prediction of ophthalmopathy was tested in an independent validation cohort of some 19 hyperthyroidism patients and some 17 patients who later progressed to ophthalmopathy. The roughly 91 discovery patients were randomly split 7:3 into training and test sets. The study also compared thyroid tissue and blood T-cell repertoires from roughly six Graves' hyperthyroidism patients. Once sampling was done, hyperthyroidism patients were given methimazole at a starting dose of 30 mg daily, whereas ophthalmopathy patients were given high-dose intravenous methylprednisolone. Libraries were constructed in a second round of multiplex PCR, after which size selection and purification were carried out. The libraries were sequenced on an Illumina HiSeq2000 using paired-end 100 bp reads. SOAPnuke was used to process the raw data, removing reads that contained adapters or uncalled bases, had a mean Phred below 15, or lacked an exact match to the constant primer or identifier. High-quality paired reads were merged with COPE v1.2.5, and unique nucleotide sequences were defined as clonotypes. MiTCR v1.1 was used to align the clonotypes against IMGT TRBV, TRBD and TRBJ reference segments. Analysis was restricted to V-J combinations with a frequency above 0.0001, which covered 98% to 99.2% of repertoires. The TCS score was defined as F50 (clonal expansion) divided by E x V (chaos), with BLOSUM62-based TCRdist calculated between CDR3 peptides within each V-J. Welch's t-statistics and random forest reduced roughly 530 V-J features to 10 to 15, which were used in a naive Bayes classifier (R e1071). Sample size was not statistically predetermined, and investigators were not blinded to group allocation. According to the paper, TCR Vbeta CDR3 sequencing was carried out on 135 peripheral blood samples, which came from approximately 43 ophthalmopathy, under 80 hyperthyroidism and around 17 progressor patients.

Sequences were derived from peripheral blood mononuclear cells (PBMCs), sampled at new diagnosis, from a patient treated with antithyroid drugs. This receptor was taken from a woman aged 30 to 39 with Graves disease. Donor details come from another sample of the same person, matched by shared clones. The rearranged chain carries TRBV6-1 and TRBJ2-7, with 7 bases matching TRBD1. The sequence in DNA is TGTGCCAGCAGTCAGACCCCACAGGGGCGGCCCTACGAGCAGTACTTC. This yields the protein CASSQTPQGRPYEQYF.